This T cell receptor (beta chain) was identified during a study of spatial heterogeneity in lung cancer. About the study: Sequencing consistently turned up more beta-chain sequences than alpha-chain sequences.

Study-level findings and limits: Ubiquitous, expanded tumor-derived TCRs were more frequently observed in blood at resection than at follow-up.

Sample time point: sample taken at primary tumor resection. Unsorted whole RNA from tumor, nontumor lung or frozen PBMC underwent sequencing. Many counts were recorded for this clonotype. Its specificity is not known. V lost 5 bases and J 5 bases, leaving 12 bases between the germline ends. This CDR3 is 12 amino acids long. CDR1 is DFQATT, CDR2 SNEGSKA, per germline (reference sequence). TCRdb redid the calling of the 5' RACE reads with MiXCR, one entry per CDR3 protein. The data contain about 85,000 distinct CDR3 sequences, 15% to 25% of them seen just once; the ten biggest clones take up roughly 6.2%.

The rearrangement joins TRBV20-1 to TRBJ2-5; D is uncertain. This sequence was found in a male donor with early-stage non-small cell lung cancer. Sequences were derived from PBMCs, sampled at surgery. CDR3 nucleotide sequence: TGCAGTGCTCCCCGGACCGGGGAGACCCAGTACTTC. This encodes CSAPRTGETQYF.